This T cell receptor beta chain came from a study of shared clonotypes between healthy human individuals. TCRdb keeps only in-frame clones here, not all; method: immunoSEQ multiplex PCR. The repertoire holds more than 2 million clones, with 95% as singletons. The germline gives CDR1 SGHRS, CDR2 YFSETQ. The V and J ends lost 5 bases and 1 base respectively, with 21 bases between them. The CDR3 sequence is 17 residues long. This receptor was identified in a man between 18 and 29 years old in good health. The sample taken for sequencing was naive CD4+ T cells sorted from blood. Regarding subset: CD45RA+ positively selected. This sequence joins TRBV5-1 and TRBJ2-5, with D tentatively TRBD2 (6 bases). The CDR3 DNA sequence: TGCGCCAGCAGTCCCGGAGGGTGGGGGAGCCTCCAAGAGACCCAGTACTTC. Its protein is CASSPGGWGSLQETQYF.